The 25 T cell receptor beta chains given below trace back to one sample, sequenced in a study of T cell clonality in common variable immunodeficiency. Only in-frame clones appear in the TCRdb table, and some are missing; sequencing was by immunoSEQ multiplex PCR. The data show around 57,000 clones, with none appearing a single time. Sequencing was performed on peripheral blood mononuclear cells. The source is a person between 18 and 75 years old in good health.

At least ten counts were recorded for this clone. The CDR3 here is CASSLFGLAGLVKNIQYF. The CDR3 DNA, read in part, is TGTGCCAGCAGTTTATTTGGACTAGCGGGATTGGTCAAAAACATT. The J gene is TRBJ2-4, the V gene TRBV28; 12 nucleotides align to TRBD2. From the germline J gene comes the end of the CDR3, since the read stops 3 residues before it. Germline lookup yields CDR1 MDHEN and CDR2 SYDVKM. CDR3 length: 18 residues. With 1 base clipped from V and 3 bases from J, the junction kept 7 bases outside the gene matches.

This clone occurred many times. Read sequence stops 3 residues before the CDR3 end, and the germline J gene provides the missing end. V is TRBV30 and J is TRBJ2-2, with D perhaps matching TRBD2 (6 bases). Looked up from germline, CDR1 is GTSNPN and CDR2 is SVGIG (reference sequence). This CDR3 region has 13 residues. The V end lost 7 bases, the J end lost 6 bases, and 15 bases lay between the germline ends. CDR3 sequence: CASRRGWAGELFF. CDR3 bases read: TGTGCCTCGAGGAGGGGTTGGGCCGGGGAG. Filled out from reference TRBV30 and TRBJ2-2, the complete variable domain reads SQTIHQWPATLVQPVGSPLSLECTVEGTSNPNLYWYRQAAGRGLQLLFYSVGIGQISSEVPQNLSASRPQDRQFILSSKKLLLSDSGFYLCASRRGWAGELFFGEGSRLTVL.

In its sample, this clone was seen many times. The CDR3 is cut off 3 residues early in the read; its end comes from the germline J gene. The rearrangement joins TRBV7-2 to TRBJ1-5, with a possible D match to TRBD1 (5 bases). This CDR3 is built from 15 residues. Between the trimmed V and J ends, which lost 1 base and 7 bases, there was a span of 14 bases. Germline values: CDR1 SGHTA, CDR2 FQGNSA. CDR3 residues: CASSLVLAGWQPQHF. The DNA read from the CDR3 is TGTGCCAGCAGCTTAGTCTTGGCAGGGTGGCAGCCC.

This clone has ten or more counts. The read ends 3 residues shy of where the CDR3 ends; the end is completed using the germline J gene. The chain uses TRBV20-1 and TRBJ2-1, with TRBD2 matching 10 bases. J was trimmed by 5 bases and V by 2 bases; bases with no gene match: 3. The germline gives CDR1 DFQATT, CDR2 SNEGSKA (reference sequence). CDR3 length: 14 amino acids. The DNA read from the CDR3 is TGCAGTGCTAGAAGCGGGAGGGCGAACAATGAG. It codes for CSARSGRANNE. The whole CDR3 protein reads CSARSGRANNEQFF.

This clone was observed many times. Incomplete CDR3 DNA: TGTGCCAGCAGCTTCTCCTACGAG. Translation: CASSFSYE. The entire CDR3 sequence reads CASSFSYEQYF. V is TRBV6-2 or TRBV6-3 and J is TRBJ2-7, with D hard to call. The read finishes 3 residues shy of the CDR3 end, and the germline J gene is used to complete it. Germline V gene sequence: CDR1 MNHEY, CDR2 SVGEGT. This CDR3 has 11 amino acids. Trimming took off 6 bases at V and 0 bases at J, with 3 bases between the two ends.

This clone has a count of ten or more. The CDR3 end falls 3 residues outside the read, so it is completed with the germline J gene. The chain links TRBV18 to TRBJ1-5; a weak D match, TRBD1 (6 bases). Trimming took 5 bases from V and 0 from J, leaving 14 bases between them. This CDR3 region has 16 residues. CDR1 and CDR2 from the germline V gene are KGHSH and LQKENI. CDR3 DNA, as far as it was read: TGTGCCAGCTCATCGGGGGGGACACATAGCAATCAGCCC. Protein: CASSSGGTHSNQP. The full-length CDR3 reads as CASSSGGTHSNQPQHF.

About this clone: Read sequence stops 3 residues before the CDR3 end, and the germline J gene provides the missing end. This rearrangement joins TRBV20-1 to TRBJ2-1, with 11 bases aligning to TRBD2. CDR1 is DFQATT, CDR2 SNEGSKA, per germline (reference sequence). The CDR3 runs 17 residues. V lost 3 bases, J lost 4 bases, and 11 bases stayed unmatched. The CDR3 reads CSASIPRLAGIYNEQFF. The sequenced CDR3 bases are TGCAGTGCTAGCATCCCGAGACTAGCGGGAATTTACAATGAG.

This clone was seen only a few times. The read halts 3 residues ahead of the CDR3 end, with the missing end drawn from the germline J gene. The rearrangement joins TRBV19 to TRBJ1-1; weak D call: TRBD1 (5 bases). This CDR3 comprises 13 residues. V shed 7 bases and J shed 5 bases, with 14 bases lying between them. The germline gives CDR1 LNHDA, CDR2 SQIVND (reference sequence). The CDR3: CASMMWGETEAFF. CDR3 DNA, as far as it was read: TGTGCCAGTATGATGTGGGGGGAGACTGAA.

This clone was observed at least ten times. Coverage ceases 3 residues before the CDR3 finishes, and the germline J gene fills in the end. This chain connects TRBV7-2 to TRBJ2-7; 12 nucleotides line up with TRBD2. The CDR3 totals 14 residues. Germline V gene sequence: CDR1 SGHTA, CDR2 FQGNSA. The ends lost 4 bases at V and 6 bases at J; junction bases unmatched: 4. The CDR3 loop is CASSSSGRAAEQYF. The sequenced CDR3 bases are TGTGCCAGCAGCTCTAGCGGGAGGGCCGCCGAG.

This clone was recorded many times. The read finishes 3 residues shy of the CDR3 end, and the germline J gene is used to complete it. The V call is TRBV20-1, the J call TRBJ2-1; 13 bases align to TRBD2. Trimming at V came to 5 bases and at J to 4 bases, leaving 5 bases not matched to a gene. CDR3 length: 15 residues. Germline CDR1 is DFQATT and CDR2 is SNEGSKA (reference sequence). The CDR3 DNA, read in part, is TGCAGTGCTCCCTCGGGACTAGCGGGATACAATGAG. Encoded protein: CSAPSGLAGYNE. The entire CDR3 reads CSAPSGLAGYNEQFF.

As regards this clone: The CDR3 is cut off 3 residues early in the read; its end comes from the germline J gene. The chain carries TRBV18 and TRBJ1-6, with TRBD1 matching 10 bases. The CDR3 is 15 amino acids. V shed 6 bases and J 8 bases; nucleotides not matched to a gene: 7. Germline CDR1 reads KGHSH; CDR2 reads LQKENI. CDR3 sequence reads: CASSPSGTGDSPLHF. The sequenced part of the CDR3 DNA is TGTGCCAGCTCTCCATCCGGGACAGGGGATTCACCC.

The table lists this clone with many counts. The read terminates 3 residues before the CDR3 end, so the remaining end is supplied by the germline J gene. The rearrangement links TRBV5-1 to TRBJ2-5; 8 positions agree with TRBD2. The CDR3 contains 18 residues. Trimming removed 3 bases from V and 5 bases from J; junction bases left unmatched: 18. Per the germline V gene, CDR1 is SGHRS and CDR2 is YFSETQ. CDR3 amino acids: CASSYLGGLGLAPETQYF. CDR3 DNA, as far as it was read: TGCGCCAGCAGCTACTTGGGGGGGCTTGGACTAGCCCCGGAGACC. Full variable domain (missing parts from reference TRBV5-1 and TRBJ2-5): KAGVTQTPRYLIKTRGQQVTLSCSPISGHRSVSWYQQTPGQGLQFLFEYFSETQRNKGNFPGRFSGRQFSNSRSEMNVSTLELGDSALYLCASSYLGGLGLAPETQYFGPGTRLLVL.

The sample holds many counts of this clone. The CDR3 bases that were read are TGTGCCAGCAGCCAGCGACAGACTGAA. Amino acids: CASSQRQTE. The full-length CDR3 reads as CASSQRQTEAFF. The rearrangement joins TRBV7-2 to TRBJ1-1, with a weak D call TRBD1 (5 bases). The CDR3 end is not reached by the read, which stops 3 residues before it; the germline J gene fills it in. The CDR3 runs 12 residues. Germline V CDR1 and CDR2: SGHTA, FQGNSA. V gave up 5 bases and J gave up 5 bases, with 9 bases separating them.

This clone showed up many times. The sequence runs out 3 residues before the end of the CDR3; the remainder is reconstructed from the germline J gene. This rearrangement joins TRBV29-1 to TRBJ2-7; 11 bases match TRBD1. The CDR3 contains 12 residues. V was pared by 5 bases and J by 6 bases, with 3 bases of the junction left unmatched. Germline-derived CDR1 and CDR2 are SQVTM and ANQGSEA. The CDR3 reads CSVTGQGAEQYF. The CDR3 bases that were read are TGCAGCGTTACCGGACAGGGGGCCGAG.

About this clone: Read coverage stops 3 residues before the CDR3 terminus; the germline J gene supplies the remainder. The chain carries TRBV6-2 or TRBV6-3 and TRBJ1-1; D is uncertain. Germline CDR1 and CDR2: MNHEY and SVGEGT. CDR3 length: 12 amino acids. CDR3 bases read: TGTGCCAGCAGTTACTCCGGGGAGACA. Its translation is CASSYSGET. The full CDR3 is CASSYSGETAFF.

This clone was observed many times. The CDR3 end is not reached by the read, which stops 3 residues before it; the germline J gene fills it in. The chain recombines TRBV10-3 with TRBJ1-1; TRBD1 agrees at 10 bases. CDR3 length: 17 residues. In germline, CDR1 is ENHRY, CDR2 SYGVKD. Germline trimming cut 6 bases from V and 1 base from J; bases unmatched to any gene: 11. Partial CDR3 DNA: TGTGCCATCAGGGGAGGGAGGGACAGGGGCCCGAACACTGAA. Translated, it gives CAIRGGRDRGPNTE. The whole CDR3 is CAIRGGRDRGPNTEAFF.

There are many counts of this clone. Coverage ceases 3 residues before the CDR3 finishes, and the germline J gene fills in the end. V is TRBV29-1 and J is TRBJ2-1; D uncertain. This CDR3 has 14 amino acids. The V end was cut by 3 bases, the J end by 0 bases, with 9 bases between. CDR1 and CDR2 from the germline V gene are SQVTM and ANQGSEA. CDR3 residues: CSVDRLSSYNEQFF. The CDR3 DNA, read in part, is TGCAGCGTTGATCGACTTAGCTCCTACAATGAG.

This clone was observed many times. CDR3 bases read: TGTGCCAGCAGCGTAACGGGACAGGGGTGGAATGAG. This gives the protein CASSVTGQGWNE. The CDR3, in full, reads CASSVTGQGWNEQFF. V usage is TRBV9 and J usage is TRBJ2-1; 10 bases fit TRBD1. The missing CDR3 end, 3 residues past where the read stops, is filled in from the germline J gene. The CDR3 has 15 residues. Germline V gives CDR1 SGDLS, CDR2 YYNGEE. V dropped 1 base and J dropped 7; count of bases not matched to a gene: 5.

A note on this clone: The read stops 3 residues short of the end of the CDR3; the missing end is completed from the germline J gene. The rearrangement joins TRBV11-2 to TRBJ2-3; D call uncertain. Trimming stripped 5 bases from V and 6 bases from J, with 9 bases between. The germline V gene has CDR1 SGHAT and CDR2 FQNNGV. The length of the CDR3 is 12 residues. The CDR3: CASSASVDTQYF. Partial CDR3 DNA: TGTGCCAGCAGCGCTAGTGTTGATACG. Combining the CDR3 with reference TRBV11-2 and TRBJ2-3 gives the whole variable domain EAGVAQSPRYKIIEKRQSVAFWCNPISGHATLYWYQQILGQGPKLLIQFQNNGVVDDSQLPKDRFSAERLKGVDSTLKIQPAKLEDSAVYLCASSASVDTQYFGPGTRLTVL.

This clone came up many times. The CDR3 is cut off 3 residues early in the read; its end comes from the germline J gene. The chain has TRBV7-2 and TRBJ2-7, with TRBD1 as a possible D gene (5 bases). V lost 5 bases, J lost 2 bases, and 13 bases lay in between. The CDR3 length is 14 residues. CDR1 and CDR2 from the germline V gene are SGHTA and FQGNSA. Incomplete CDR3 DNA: TGTGCCAGCAGCCAGATGGGGCATCCCTACGAG. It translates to CASSQMGHPYE. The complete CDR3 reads CASSQMGHPYEQYF.

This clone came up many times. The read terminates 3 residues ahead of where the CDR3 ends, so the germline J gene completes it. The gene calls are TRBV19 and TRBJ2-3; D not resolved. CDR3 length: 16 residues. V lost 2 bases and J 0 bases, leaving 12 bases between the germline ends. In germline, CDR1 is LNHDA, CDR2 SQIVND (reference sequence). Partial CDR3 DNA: TGTGCCAGTAGTATAATGGCCTCTTCTAGCACAGATACG. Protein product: CASSIMASSSTDT. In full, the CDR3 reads CASSIMASSSTDTQYF.

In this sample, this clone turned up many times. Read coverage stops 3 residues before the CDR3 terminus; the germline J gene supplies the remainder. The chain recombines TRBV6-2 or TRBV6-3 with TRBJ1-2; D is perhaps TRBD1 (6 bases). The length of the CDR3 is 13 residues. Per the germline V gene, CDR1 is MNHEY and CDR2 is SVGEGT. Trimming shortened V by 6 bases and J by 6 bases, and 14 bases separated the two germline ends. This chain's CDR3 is CASRLTGSDGYTF. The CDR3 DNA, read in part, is TGTGCCAGCAGGCTTACAGGGAGTGATGGC.

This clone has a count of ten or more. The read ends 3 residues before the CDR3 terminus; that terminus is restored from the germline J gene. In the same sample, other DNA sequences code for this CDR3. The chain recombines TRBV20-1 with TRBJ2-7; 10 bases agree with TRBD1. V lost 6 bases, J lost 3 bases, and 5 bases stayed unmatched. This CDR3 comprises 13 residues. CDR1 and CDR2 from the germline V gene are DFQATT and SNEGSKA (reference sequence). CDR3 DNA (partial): TGCAGTGCCACTCGGGACAGGGGCTACGAG. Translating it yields CSATRDRGYE. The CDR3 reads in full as CSATRDRGYEQYF.

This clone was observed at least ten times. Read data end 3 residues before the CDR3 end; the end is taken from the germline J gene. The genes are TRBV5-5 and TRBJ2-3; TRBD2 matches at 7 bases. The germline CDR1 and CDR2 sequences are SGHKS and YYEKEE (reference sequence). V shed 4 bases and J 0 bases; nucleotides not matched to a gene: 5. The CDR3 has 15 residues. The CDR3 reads CASSLGGSSTDTQYF. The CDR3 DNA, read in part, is TGTGCCAGCAGCCTGGGAGGGTCTAGCACAGATACG.

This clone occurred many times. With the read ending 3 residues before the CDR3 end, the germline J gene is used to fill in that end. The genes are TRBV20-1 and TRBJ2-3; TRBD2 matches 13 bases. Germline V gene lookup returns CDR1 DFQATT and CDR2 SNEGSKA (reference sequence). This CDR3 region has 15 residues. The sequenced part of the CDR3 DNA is TGCAGTGCTAGCGGGACTAGCGGGAACGTTGGGACG. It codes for CSASGTSGNVGT. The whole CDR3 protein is CSASGTSGNVGTQYF.